Each of the 5 T cell receptor beta chains below was sequenced from the same sample in a study of T cell repertoires in cytomegalovirus infection. Their target antigens are unknown. TCRdb re-called the reads through MiXCR, storing one row per CDR3 protein. Found here are about 350,000 distinct CDR3 sequences, roughly 36% of them singletons; the top ten hold 13%. Specimen: cultured PBMCs, collected from culture after CMV antigen stimulation. Receptors were obtained from a human donor in good health (CMV status not recorded). Some clones in this sample may be carry-over from other donors' samples.

This chain connects TRBV25-1 to TRBJ1-4; D is possibly TRBD1 (6 bases). CDR1 is MGHDK, CDR2 SYGVNS, per germline. Deletions cut 0 bases from V and 6 bases from J, with 11 bases between. This CDR3 comprises 15 residues. The CDR3 bases are TGTGCCAGCAGTGAATATCGGGGGCGGGATGAAAAACTGTTTTTT. This gives the protein CASSEYRGRDEKLFF.

This clonotype was detected many times. The chain joins TRBV20-1 to TRBJ2-2, with D unresolved. CDR1 is DFQATT and CDR2 is SNEGSKA in the germline V gene (reference sequence). This CDR3 is built from 15 residues. Trimming shortened V by 0 bases and J by 0 bases, and 8 bases separated the two germline ends. The CDR3 here is CSARDVTTNTGELFF. The CDR3 DNA follows: TGCAGTGCTAGAGATGTGACAACGAACACCGGGGAGCTGTTTTTT.

The chain uses TRBV7-2 and TRBJ1-2; 8 bases align to TRBD1. With 5 bases clipped from V and 8 bases from J, the junction kept 7 bases outside the gene matches. CDR1 is SGHTA and CDR2 is FQGNSA in the germline V gene. The CDR3 has 13 amino acids. DNA of the CDR3: TGTGCCAGCAGCGCTCAGGGGGCGGGGGGCTACACCTTC. This codes for CASSAQGAGGYTF. The variable domain in full, with the rest retrieved from reference TRBV7-2 and TRBJ1-2, is GAGVSQSPSNKVTEKGKDVELRCDPISGHTALYWYRQSLGQGLEFLIYFQGNSAPDKSGLPSDRFSAERTGGSVSTLTIQRTQQEDSAVYLCASSAQGAGGYTFGSGTRLTVV.

A single count supports this clonotype. The CDR3 coding sequence is TGTGCCACCAGTGAAAATAGCGGGAGAGACTACAATGAGCAGTTCTTC. This gives the protein CATSENSGRDYNEQFF. The V call is TRBV24-1, the J call TRBJ2-1, with 9 bases aligning to TRBD2. The germline V gene encodes CDR1 KGHDR and CDR2 SFDVKD. This CDR3 has 16 amino acids. Trimming took 4 bases from V and 3 from J; bases not matched to a gene: 6.

This chain links TRBV6-5 with TRBJ1-5, with a possible D match to TRBD1 (5 bases). CDR3 length equals 16 residues. V was clipped by 0 bases and J by 3 bases, with 12 bases between them. The V gene's germline CDR1 is MNHEY and CDR2 SVGAGI. The CDR3 sequence: CASSYSGRVANQPQHF. CDR3 nucleotides: TGTGCCAGCAGTTACTCAGGCAGGGTCGCCAATCAGCCCCAGCATTTT.